This TCR beta chain was sequenced in a study of cytomegalovirus exposure and HLA in healthy donors. Across the study: A preliminary data release comprised around 85 million unique TCRs obtained from HLA-typed donors.

This clone has only a few counts. What it binds is not known. Germline CDR1 reads MDHEN; CDR2 reads SYDVKM. The CDR3 sequence is 15 residues long. V shed 1 base and J shed 7 bases, with 14 bases lying between them. Study results and caveats: Later, TCR association rates were found to vary by HLA locus, highest for DRB1 and lowest for HLA-C. For most TCR beta V segments, an earlier analysis put the productive rate at about 87% or about 30% of the time.

PCR used 60 Vbeta primers and 13 Jbeta primers. TCRdb's table, derived via immunoSEQ multiplex PCR, lists solely in-frame clones and lacks some. The sample records 160,000 or so clones, about four fifths being singletons. The source is a man aged 45-60 years in good health and CMV-seropositive. The sample taken for sequencing was PBMCs. This chain joins TRBV28 and TRBJ1-5; D is ambiguous. The CDR3 is CASSLSGIVDQPQHF. The CDR3 DNA sequence: TGTGCCAGCAGTTTATCCGGGATTGTGGACCAGCCCCAGCATTTT.